This T cell receptor beta chain was documented in a study of metastatic and nonmetastatic thyroid tumors. The overall study: Repertoires from blood and tumor or nodule tissue of malignant and benign thyroid patients were compared. Study outcomes and limitations: Reports indicated that malignant thyroid tumors showed significantly higher TCR beta diversity than benign nodules did, in blood and tumor.

The table lists this clone with many counts. The antigen is unknown. Trimming removed 5 bases at V and 8 bases at J, with 24 bases between. The CDR3 runs to 17 residues. The V gene's germline CDR1 is SGHVS and CDR2 FNYEAQ. As handled by the study authors: Building a distant-metastasis classifier for papillary thyroid cancer drew on CDR3 differences across clinicopathological groups. TCRdb reassembled clones from the PCR reads with MiXCR. The V and J calls follow TCRdb's processing rather than the paper's. The sample lists 30,000 to 35,000 clones; around 28% were seen once. All patients were treatment-naive before thyroid surgery.

The sequenced material came from blood. The rearrangement links TRBV7-6 to TRBJ1-4, with D possibly being TRBD1 (6 bases). This TCR came from a female donor with papillary thyroid cancer or a benign thyroid nodule (not recorded which). Some clones in this sample may be carry-over from other donors' samples. The CDR3 reads CASSGRDGGEGGEKLFF. In nucleotides, the CDR3 is TGTGCCAGCAGCGGACGAGATGGGGGCGAAGGGGGAGAAAAACTGTTTTTT.